This T cell receptor (beta chain) was recorded in a study of regulatory T cells in long-lasting Graves disease. Trimming stripped 2 bases from V and 2 bases from J, with 13 bases between. The germline V gene encodes CDR1 LGHDT and CDR2 YNNKEL (reference sequence). The CDR3 covers 15 residues. Arm-PCR of CDR3 regions and iRepertoire HTBI primers were used to build TCR beta libraries. TCRdb used MiXCR to reprocess the multiplex PCR reads, holding one entry per CDR3 protein. Of under 450,000 distinct CDR3 sequences in the sample, about 23% were seen once. The time point is: persistent/refractory GD, antithyroid drugs over 5 years with positive TRAb. RNA isolated from PBMCs was used to make the TCR library. The guidelines of the American Thyroid Association were the basis for diagnosing Graves' disease.

The genes are TRBV3-1 and TRBJ2-7; D unresolved. The sequencing here drew on peripheral blood mononuclear cells (PBMCs), taken when the disease was refractory, from a patient treated with antithyroid drugs. The TCR comes from a woman between 35 and 50 years old with Graves disease. The CDR3 here is CASSQFYGSTYEQYF. CDR3 DNA: TGTGCCAGCAGCCAATTTTACGGATCCACCTACGAGCAGTACTTC.